The TCR beta chain under discussion was sequenced for a study of cytomegalovirus exposure and HLA in healthy donors. Study context: About 80 million unique TCRs from HLA-typed donors made up an early data release.

PCR employed 60 Vbeta and 13 Jbeta primers. TCRdb keeps only in-frame clones here, not all; method: immunoSEQ multiplex PCR. The sample holds 180,000 or so clones; around 81% are singletons and the top ten take roughly 5%. Germline V gene lookup returns CDR1 SGHRS and CDR2 YFSETQ. The CDR3 covers 18 residues. V gave up 0 bases and J gave up 2 bases, with 15 bases separating them. The sequenced sample was PBMCs. The rearrangement uses TRBV5-1 and TRBJ2-6; possible D gene TRBD1, 6 bases. The clonotype was recovered from a woman aged 18-30 years in good health and CMV-seropositive. CDR3 protein: CASSLAAGEFTGANVLTF. The CDR3 DNA is TGCGCCAGCAGCTTGGCGGCAGGGGAATTTACTGGGGCCAACGTCCTGACTTTC.